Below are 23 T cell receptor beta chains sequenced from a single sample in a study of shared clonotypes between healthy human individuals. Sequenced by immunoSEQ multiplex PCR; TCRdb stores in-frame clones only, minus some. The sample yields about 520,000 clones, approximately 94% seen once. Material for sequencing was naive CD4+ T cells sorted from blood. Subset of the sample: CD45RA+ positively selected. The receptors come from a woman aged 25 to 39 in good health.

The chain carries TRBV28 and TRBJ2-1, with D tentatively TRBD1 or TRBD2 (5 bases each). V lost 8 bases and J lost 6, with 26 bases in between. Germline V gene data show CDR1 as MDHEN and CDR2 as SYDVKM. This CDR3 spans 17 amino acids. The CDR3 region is CASSPRGSAVLVNEQFF. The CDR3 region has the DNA TGTGCCAGCTCCCCTCGGGGCTCAGCTGTCTTAGTCAATGAGCAGTTCTTC.

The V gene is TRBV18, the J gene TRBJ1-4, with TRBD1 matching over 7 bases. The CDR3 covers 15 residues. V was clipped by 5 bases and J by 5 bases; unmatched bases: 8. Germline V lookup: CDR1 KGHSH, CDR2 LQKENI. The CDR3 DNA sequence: TGTGCCAGCTCAACCCGACAGGGCCCAAATGAAAAACTGTTTTTT. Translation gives CASSTRQGPNEKLFF. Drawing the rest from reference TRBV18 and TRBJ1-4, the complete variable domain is NAGVMQNPRHLVRRRGQEARLRCSPMKGHSHVYWYRQLPEEGLKFMVYLQKENIIDESGMPKERFSAEFPKEGPSILRIQQVVRGDSAAYFCASSTRQGPNEKLFFGSGTQLSVL.

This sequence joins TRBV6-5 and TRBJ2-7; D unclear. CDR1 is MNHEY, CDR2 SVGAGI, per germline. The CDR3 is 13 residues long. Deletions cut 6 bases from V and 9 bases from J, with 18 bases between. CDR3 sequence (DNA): TGTGCCAGCAGCTCGTCCCTAGTTTCGGGGCAGTACTTC. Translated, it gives CASSSSLVSGQYF.

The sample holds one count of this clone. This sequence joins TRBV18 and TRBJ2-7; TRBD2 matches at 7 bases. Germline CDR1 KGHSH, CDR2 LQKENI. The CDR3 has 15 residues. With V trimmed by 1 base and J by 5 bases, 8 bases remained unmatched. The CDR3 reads CASSPLGGSQDEQYF. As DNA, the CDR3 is TGTGCCAGCTCACCACTGGGCGGGAGCCAGGACGAGCAGTACTTC.

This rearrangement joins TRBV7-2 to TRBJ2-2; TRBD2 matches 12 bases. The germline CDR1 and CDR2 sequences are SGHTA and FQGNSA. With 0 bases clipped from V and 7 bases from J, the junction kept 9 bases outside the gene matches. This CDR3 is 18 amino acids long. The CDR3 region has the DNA TGTGCCAGCAGCTTAGCGCGGGCTAGCGGGAGGGCTATCGGGGAGCTGTTTTTT. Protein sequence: CASSLARASGRAIGELFF.

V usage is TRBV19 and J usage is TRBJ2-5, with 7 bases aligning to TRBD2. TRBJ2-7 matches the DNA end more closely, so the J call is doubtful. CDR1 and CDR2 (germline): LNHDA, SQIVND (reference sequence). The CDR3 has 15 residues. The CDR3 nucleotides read TGTGCCAGTAGTATAGCCGGCGGGAGCCTCTACGAGCAGTACTTC. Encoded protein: CASSIAGGSLYEQYF.

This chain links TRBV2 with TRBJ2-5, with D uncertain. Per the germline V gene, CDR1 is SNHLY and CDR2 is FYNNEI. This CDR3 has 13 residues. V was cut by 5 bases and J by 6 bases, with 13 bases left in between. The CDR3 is CASSQNMGKTQYF. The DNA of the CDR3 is TGTGCCAGCAGTCAAAACATGGGGAAGACCCAGTACTTC.

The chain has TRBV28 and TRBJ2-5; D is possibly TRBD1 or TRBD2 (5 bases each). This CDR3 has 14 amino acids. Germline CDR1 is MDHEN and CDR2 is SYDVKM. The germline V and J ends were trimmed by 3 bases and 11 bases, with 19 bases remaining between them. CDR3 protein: CASSFSWGWYVQYF. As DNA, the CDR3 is TGTGCCAGCAGTTTCTCCTGGGGGTGGTATGTGCAGTACTTC. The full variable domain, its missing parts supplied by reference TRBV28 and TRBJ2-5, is DVKVTQSSRYLVKRTGEKVFLECVQDMDHENMFWYRQDPGLGLRLIYFSYDVKMKEKGDIPEGYSVSREKKERFSLILESASTNQTSMYLCASSFSWGWYVQYFGPGTRLLVL.

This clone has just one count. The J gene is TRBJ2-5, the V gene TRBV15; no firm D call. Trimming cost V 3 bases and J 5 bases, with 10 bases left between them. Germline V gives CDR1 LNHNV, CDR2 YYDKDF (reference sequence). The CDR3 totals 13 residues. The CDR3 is CATSRENGETQYF. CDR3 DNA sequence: TGTGCCACCAGCAGGGAAAATGGGGAGACCCAGTACTTC.

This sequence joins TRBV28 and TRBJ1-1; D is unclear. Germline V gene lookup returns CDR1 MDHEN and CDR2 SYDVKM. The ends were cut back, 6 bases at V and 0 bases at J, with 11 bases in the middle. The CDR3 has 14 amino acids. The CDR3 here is CASSTGVLNTEAFF. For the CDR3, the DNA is TGTGCCAGCAGCACCGGCGTACTGAACACTGAAGCTTTCTTT.

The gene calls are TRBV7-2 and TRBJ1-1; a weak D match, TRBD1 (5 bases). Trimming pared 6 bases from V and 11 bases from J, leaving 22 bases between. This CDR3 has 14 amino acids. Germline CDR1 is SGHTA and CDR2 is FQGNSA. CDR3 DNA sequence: TGTGCCAGCAGTTCCGGTGAGGTTTGGGACGTTGCTTTCTTT. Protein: CASSSGEVWDVAFF.

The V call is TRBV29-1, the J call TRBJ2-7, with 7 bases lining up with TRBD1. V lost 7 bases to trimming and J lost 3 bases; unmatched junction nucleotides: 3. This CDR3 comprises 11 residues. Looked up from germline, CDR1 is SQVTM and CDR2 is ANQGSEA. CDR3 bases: TGCAGCGGCTGGACAGGCTACGAGCAGTACTTC. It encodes CSGWTGYEQYF.

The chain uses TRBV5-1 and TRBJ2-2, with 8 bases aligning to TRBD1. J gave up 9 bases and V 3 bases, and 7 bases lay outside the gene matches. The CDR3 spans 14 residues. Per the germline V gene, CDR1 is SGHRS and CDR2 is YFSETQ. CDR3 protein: CASSSGQAHRELFF. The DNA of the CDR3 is TGCGCCAGCAGCTCGGGACAGGCCCACCGGGAGCTGTTTTTT.

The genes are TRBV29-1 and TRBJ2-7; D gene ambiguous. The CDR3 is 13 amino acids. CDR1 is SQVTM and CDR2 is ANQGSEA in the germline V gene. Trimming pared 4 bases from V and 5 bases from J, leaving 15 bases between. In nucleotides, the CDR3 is TGCAGCGTTGCCTTCAATATTCTGGACGAGCAGTACTTC. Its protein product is CSVAFNILDEQYF.

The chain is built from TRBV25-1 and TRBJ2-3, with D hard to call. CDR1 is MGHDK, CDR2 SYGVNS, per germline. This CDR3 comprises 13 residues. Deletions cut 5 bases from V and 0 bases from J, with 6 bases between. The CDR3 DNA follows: TGTGCCAGCAGTTATCGTAGCACAGATACGCAGTATTTT. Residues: CASSYRSTDTQYF.

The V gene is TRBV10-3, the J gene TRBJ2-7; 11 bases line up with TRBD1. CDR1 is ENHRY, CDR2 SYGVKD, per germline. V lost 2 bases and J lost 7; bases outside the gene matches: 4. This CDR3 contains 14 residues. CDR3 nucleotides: TGTGCCATCAGTGAGGGACAGGGGGCGCGGGAGCAGTACTTC. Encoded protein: CAISEGQGAREQYF.

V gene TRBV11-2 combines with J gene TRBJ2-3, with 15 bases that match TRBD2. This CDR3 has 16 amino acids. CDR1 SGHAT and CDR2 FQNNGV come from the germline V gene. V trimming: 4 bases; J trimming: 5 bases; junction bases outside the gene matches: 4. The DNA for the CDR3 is TGTGCCAGCAGCTGGACTAGCGGGAGGGCGGTAGATACGCAGTATTTT. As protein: CASSWTSGRAVDTQYF.

The CDR3 nucleotides read TGTGCCAGTAGTACAACAGGGGACTATCAGCCCCAGCATTTT. Translation gives CASSTTGDYQPQHF. This chain uses TRBV19 with TRBJ1-5, with 7 nucleotides matching TRBD1. The CDR3 length is 14 residues. Germline CDR1 LNHDA, CDR2 SQIVND (reference sequence). V gave up 4 bases and J gave up 5 bases; unmatched junction bases: 5. Looking up the rest from reference TRBV19 and TRBJ1-5 gives the full variable domain: DGGITQSPKYLFRKEGQNVTLSCEQNLNHDAMYWYRQDPGQGLRLIYYSQIVNDFQKGDIAEGYSVSREKKESFPLTVTSAQKNPTAFYLCASSTTGDYQPQHFGDGTRLSIL.

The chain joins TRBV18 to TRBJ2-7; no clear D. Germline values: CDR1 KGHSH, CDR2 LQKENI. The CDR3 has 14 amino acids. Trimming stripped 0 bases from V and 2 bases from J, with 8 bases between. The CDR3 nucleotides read TGTGCCAGCTCACCACCGATGGCCCCCTACGAGCAGTACTTC. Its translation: CASSPPMAPYEQYF.

The CDR3 DNA reads as TGTGCCAGCAGCCTGAACCCAAGCGGGGAGCAGTTCTTC. This codes for CASSLNPSGEQFF. The chain recombines TRBV11-2 with TRBJ2-1; possible D gene TRBD2, 6 bases. Germline CDR1 reads SGHAT; CDR2 reads FQNNGV. The germline V and J ends were trimmed by 5 bases and 10 bases, with 15 bases remaining between them. The CDR3 is made up of 13 amino acids.

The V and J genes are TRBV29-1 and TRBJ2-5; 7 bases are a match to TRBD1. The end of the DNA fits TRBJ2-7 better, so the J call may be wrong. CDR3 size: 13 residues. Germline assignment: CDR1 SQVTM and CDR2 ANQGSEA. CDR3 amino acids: CSVTRDRRYEQYF. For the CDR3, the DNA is TGCAGCGTTACCCGGGACAGACGATACGAGCAGTACTTC.

CDR3 sequence: CASSLSSGYEQYF. The CDR3 nucleotides read TGTGCCAGCAGCTTATCATCGGGCTACGAGCAGTACTTC. This chain joins TRBV13 and TRBJ2-7; D not resolved. V was trimmed by 2 bases and J by 3 bases, leaving 8 bases between them. Germline CDR1 is PRHDT and CDR2 is FYEKMQ (reference sequence). The CDR3 extends over 13 amino acids.

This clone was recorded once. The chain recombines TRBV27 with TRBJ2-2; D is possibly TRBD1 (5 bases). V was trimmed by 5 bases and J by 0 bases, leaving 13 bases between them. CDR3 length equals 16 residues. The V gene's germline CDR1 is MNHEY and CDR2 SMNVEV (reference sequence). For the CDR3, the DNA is TGTGCCAGCAGTCTTCAGGGATACGCGAACACCGGGGAGCTGTTTTTT. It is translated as CASSLQGYANTGELFF.